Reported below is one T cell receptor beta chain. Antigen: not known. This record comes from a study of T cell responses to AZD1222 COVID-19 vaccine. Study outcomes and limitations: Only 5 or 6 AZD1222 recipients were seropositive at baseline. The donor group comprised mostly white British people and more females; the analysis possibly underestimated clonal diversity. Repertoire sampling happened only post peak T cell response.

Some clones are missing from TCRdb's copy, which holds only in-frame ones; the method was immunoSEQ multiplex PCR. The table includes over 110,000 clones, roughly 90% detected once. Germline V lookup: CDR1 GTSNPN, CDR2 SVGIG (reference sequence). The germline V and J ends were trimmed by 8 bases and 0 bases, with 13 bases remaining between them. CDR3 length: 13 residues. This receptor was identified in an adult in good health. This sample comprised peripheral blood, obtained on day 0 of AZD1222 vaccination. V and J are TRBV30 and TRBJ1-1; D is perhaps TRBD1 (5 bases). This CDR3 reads CARGAEMNTEAFF. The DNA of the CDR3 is TGTGCCCGAGGGGCAGAGATGAACACTGAAGCTTTCTTT.